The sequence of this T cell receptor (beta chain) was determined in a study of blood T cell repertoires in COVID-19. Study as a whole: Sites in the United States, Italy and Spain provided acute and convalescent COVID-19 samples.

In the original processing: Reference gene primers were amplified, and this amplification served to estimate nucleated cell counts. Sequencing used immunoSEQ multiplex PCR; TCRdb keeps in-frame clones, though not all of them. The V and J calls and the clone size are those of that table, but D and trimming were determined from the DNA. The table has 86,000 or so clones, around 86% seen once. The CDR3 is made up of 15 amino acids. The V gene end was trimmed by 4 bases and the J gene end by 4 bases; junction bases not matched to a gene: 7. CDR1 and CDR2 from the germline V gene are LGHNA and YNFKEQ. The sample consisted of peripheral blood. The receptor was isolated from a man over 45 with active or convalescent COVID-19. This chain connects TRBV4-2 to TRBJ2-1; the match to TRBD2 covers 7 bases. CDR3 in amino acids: CASSPSGVSYNEQFF. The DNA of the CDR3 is TGTGCCAGCAGCCCCAGCGGGGTGTCATACAATGAGCAGTTCTTC.